This TCR beta chain was profiled in a study of cytomegalovirus exposure and HLA in healthy donors. Clones were sequenced by immunoSEQ multiplex PCR, and TCRdb holds only the in-frame ones, with some missing. The sample has 160,000 or so clones, 87% seen once. V was pared by 5 bases and J by 2 bases, with 14 bases between. The CDR3 contains 15 residues. In germline, CDR1 is SGDLS, CDR2 YYNGEE. The sequenced sample was PBMCs. This receptor was taken from a woman aged 25 to 39 in good health and CMV-seronegative. The chain is built from TRBV9 and TRBJ2-1; weak D call: TRBD1 (6 bases). CDR3 loop: CASSEGGETYNEQFF. DNA of the CDR3: TGTGCCAGCAGTGAAGGGGGTGAAACCTACAATGAGCAGTTCTTC.